This is a list of T cell receptor beta chains from one sample in a study of blood T cell repertoires in COVID-19. Data came from immunoSEQ multiplex PCR; TCRdb stores just in-frame clones and leaves some out. The data show more than 200,000 clones, 85% to 90% seen once. The material sequenced was peripheral blood. These receptors originate from a woman between 45 and 60 years old with COVID-19, enrolled during active disease. Each CDR3 is given with its conserved first and last residue. D genes are given only for firm matches. Not every row has a clone size; where given, it reads once, few, many or a size class.

size	V	J	D	DNA	CDR3
.	TRBV19	TRBJ2-1	.	TGTGCCAGTACCACGGTGGCGGGGCCCTACAATGAGCAGTTCTTC	CASTTVAGPYNEQFF
.	TRBV19	TRBJ2-5	.	TGTGCCAGTAGTATGACAGCTGCTCGGGAGACCCAGTACTTC	CASSMTAARETQYF
.	TRBV9	TRBJ2-3	TRBD2	TGTGCCAGCAGCGCGGGGGGGGGCCCAGATACGCAGTATTTT	CASSAGGGPDTQYF
.	TRBV3-1/TRBV3-2	TRBJ2-5	TRBD2	TGTGCCAGCAGCCAGGAGGATTTAGCGGGGGGACAAGAGACCCAGTACTTC	CASSQEDLAGGQETQYF
.	TRBV7-2	TRBJ2-3	TRBD2	TGTGCCAGCAGCTTAGATGGCGGGGGGGCAGATACGCAGTATTTT	CASSLDGGGADTQYF
.	TRBV12-5	TRBJ2-6	TRBD1	TGTGCTAGTGACACCGGGACAGTTACCTCTGGGGCCAACGTCCTGACTTTC	CASDTGTVTSGANVLTF
.	TRBV2	TRBJ1-5	.	TGTGCCAGCATGGAGATCGTCAATCAGCCCCAGCATTTT	CASMEIVNQPQHF
.	TRBV5-1	TRBJ2-1	TRBD1	TGCGCCAGCAGCGGGGGACAGGGGGCGTCCTACAATGAGCAGTTCTTC	CASSGGQGASYNEQFF
.	TRBV19	TRBJ1-2	.	TGTGCCAGTAGTCCAACCAGCCTTGGAGGGAATGGCTACACCTTC	CASSPTSLGGNGYTF
.	TRBV11-3	TRBJ1-2	.	TGTGCCAGCAGCCCTCTGGCGGCAGGGGTCATGAACTATGGCTACACCTTC	CASSPLAAGVMNYGYTF
.	TRBV25-1	TRBJ1-5	TRBD1	TGTGCCAGCAGATACAGGGGGCATCAGCCCCAGCATTTT	CASRYRGHQPQHF
.	TRBV11-3	TRBJ1-1	.	TGTGCCAGCAGCTTGTCAGTTAACACTGAAGCTTTCTTT	CASSLSVNTEAFF
once	TRBV2	TRBJ2-7	TRBD2	TGTGCCAGCCGGGAGGGGGGGCCTCATCCCTACGAGCAGTACTTC	CASREGGPHPYEQYF
.	TRBV25-1	TRBJ2-2	TRBD1	TGTGCCAGCAGTGATCCGGGACAGACCGGGGAGCTGTTTTTT	CASSDPGQTGELFF
.	TRBV6-5	TRBJ1-2	.	TGTGCCAGCAGTTACTCGACTAGGGTGGGTCACTATGGCTACACCTTC	CASSYSTRVGHYGYTF
few	TRBV30	TRBJ1-2	.	TGTGCCTGGAGTGTACAGGGTATTACGGGCTACACCTTC	CAWSVQGITGYTF
few	TRBV10-3	TRBJ2-3	.	TGTGCCATCAGTGACTACGACAGACCCGTACCCACAGATACGCAGTATTTT	CAISDYDRPVPTDTQYF
.	TRBV3-1/TRBV3-2	TRBJ2-5	TRBD2	TGTGCCAGCAGGCCCTATAGCGGGGGGCCCGAAGAGACCCAGTACTTC	CASRPYSGGPEETQYF
.	TRBV11-3	TRBJ1-2	.	TGTGCCAGCAGCTTGGGAGGGGATCATGGCTACACCTTC	CASSLGGDHGYTF
.	TRBV10-3	TRBJ1-1	.	TGTGCCATCAAAGGGGGACGGGATCACACTGAAGCTTTCTTT	CAIKGGRDHTEAFF
once	TRBV19	TRBJ1-2	.	TGTGCCAGTAGTATCCGGTTGGGCGGCTACACCTTC	CASSIRLGGYTF
.	TRBV16	TRBJ2-7	.	TGTGCCAGCAGCCAATCAACAAGGGGCGAGCAGTACTTC	CASSQSTRGEQYF
.	TRBV29-1	TRBJ1-4	TRBD1	TGCAGCGTCGGAAGGGGGGGACAGGGTCCAGAAAAACTGTTTTTT	CSVGRGGQGPEKLFF
.	TRBV6-4	TRBJ1-1	.	TGTGCCAGCAGTGAACGAGGGGGCACTGAAGCTTTCTTT	CASSERGGTEAFF
few	TRBV30	TRBJ1-3	.	TGTGCCTGGAGTGGTGGTCGCCTTTTCAGCTCTGGAAACACCATATATTTT	CAWSGGRLFSSGNTIYF
once	TRBV5-1	TRBJ2-2	.	TGCGCCAGCCTCGATGGACTCTCATACACCGGGGAGCTGTTTTTT	CASLDGLSYTGELFF
.	TRBV12-3/TRBV12-4	TRBJ1-5	.	TGTGCCAGCAGTCCCGGACAGCCCGATCAGCATTTT	CASSPGQPDQHF
.	TRBV14	TRBJ2-3	.	TGTGCCAGCAGCCTTAGCTACGGTACAGATACGCAGTATTTT	CASSLSYGTDTQYF
.	TRBV5-4	TRBJ2-3	TRBD2	TGTGCCAGCACTTCACGGACTAGCGGGGGGGCAGATACGCAGTATTTT	CASTSRTSGGADTQYF
once	TRBV5-4	TRBJ2-5	TRBD2	TGTGCCAGCACCTCCCCTAGCGGGGGGAGGGAGACCCAGTACTTC	CASTSPSGGRETQYF
few	TRBV7-2	TRBJ2-3	TRBD2	TGTGCCAGTGGGGGCGGGGGGGGGAATACGCAGTATTTT	CASGGGGGNTQYF
.	TRBV4-2	TRBJ2-3	.	TGTGCCAGCAGCCAAGACCCACCGACTAGGACAAGCCGCACAGATACGCAGTATTTT	CASSQDPPTRTSRTDTQYF
.	TRBV7-2	TRBJ2-7	TRBD2	TGTGCCAGCAGCTTCGGGACTAGCGGGGGGAGCTCCTACGAGCAGTACTTC	CASSFGTSGGSSYEQYF
.	TRBV5-1	TRBJ2-1	TRBD1	TGCGCCAGCAGTTTTTCGGGACAGAGGTCTTACAATGAGCAGTTCTTC	CASSFSGQRSYNEQFF
.	TRBV5-6	TRBJ2-4	TRBD1	TGTGCCAGCTTCGGGACAGGGGGTCCCAAAAACATTCAGTACTTC	CASFGTGGPKNIQYF
.	TRBV7-2	TRBJ1-2	TRBD1	TGTGCCAGCAGCCCGGACAGGATTAACTATGGCTACACCTTC	CASSPDRINYGYTF
.	TRBV19	TRBJ2-6	.	TGTGCCAGTTGGGGGAGGAGCAGGGAAGAGATCTCTGGGGCCAACGTCCTGACTTTC	CASWGRSREEISGANVLTF
.	TRBV28	TRBJ1-1	.	TGTGCCAGCAGTTGGAGGGGGGGGAACACTGAAGCTTTCTTT	CASSWRGGNTEAFF
.	TRBV4-1	TRBJ2-1	.	TGCGCCAGCAGCCAAGAACAGATCCCGTACAATGAGCAGTTCTTC	CASSQEQIPYNEQFF
.	TRBV18	TRBJ1-2	.	TGTGCCAGCTCACCCTTGCCAGGGGTGGGGGACACCTATGGCTACACCTTC	CASSPLPGVGDTYGYTF
.	TRBV9	TRBJ1-4	TRBD1	TGTGCCAGCAGCGTAGATGTCGGGACAGGGGTGGTTAATGAAAAACTGTTTTTT	CASSVDVGTGVVNEKLFF
.	TRBV5-1	TRBJ2-6	.	TGCGCCAGCAGCTTGGTAGGGGCCAACGTCCTGACTTTC	CASSLVGANVLTF